The next 24 T cell receptor beta chains were all read from a single sample in a study of T cell changes during pregnancy in multiple sclerosis. Measured with immunoSEQ multiplex PCR; TCRdb has only the in-frame clones, and not every one. The sample yields 85,000 to 95,000 clones, roughly 89% seen once. The sample consisted of peripheral blood, taken after pregnancy. The receptors here all came from a female donor in good health, enrolled as a control in a pregnancy study.

This clone was seen a single time. V usage is TRBV2 and J usage is TRBJ1-2; D not certain. CDR3 length: 13 residues. CDR1 is SNHLY, CDR2 FYNNEI, per germline. Trimming pared 6 bases from V and 3 bases from J, leaving 11 bases between. The CDR3 protein is CASRVGSDYGYTF. CDR3 nucleotides: TGTGCCAGCAGAGTTGGTAGCGACTATGGCTACACCTTC.

The chain has TRBV6-5 and TRBJ1-2; D is unclear. With 5 bases removed from V and 7 bases from J, the gap between germline ends came to 14 bases. Germline V CDR1 and CDR2: MNHEY, SVGAGI. The length of the CDR3 is 13 residues. The CDR3 is CASSQPQGSGYTF. CDR3 DNA sequence: TGTGCCAGCAGTCAACCTCAAGGGAGTGGCTACACCTTC.

V gene TRBV7-3 combines with J gene TRBJ2-1; 11 bases fit TRBD2. CDR3 size: 15 residues. V trimming: 4 bases; J trimming: 5 bases; junction bases outside the gene matches: 4. Germline V lookup: CDR1 SGHTA, CDR2 FQGTGA. This CDR3 reads CASSSSGGWDNEQFF. The CDR3 DNA reads as TGTGCCAGCAGCTCTAGCGGGGGGTGGGACAATGAGCAGTTCTTC.

The genes are TRBV6-6 and TRBJ1-6; TRBD1 agrees at 8 bases. Unmatched junction bases numbered 7, after V lost 5 bases and J lost 10 bases. CDR3 size: 14 residues. Germline values: CDR1 MNHNY, CDR2 SVGAGI (reference sequence). The CDR3 DNA sequence: TGTGCCAGCAGTACGACAGGGGTACGGTCACCCCTCCACTTT. Amino acid sequence: CASSTTGVRSPLHF.

The table lists this clone with a count of one. The chain joins TRBV5-6 to TRBJ1-1, with 10 bases that match TRBD1. V trimming: 4 bases; J trimming: 8 bases; junction bases outside the gene matches: 8. The CDR3 runs to 14 residues. Germline assignment: CDR1 SGHDT and CDR2 YYEEEE. The DNA of the CDR3 is TGTGCCAGCAGCACCGGACAGGGGGTGAACGAAGCTTTCTTT. This gives the protein CASSTGQGVNEAFF.

CDR3 in DNA: TGCAGCGTTTCGGACAGGGCCAATGAGCAGTTCTTC. This codes for CSVSDRANEQFF. J is TRBJ2-1 and V is TRBV29-1; 8 bases align to TRBD1. V lost 5 bases and J lost 6; bases outside the gene matches: 3. Germline loops: CDR1 SQVTM, CDR2 ANQGSEA. The CDR3 runs to 12 residues.

This chain connects TRBV6-5 to TRBJ1-1, with unresolved D. The CDR3 has 15 amino acids. Germline V gives CDR1 MNHEY, CDR2 SVGAGI. Trimming shortened V by 0 bases and J by 0 bases, and 8 bases separated the two germline ends. In DNA form, the CDR3 reads TGTGCCAGCAGTTACTCAGGCAGGCTGAACACTGAAGCTTTCTTT. Amino acids: CASSYSGRLNTEAFF.

The chain combines TRBV9 with TRBJ2-7; 7 nucleotides align to TRBD1. The V gene end was trimmed by 4 bases and the J gene end by 5 bases; junction bases not matched to a gene: 6. The CDR3 totals 13 residues. CDR1 is SGDLS and CDR2 is YYNGEE in the germline V gene. The chain's CDR3 is CASSPGQVNEQYF. The DNA for the CDR3 is TGTGCCAGCAGCCCTGGACAGGTAAACGAGCAGTACTTC.

The rearrangement joins TRBV6-6 to TRBJ1-2; no clear D. The germline V and J ends were trimmed by 2 bases and 7 bases, with 5 bases remaining between them. Germline assignment: CDR1 MNHNY and CDR2 SVGAGI (reference sequence). CDR3 length: 11 residues. This CDR3 reads CASSYSTGYTF. The CDR3 bases are TGTGCCAGCAGTTACAGCACTGGCTACACCTTC.

V and J are TRBV4-3 and TRBJ1-6; D call uncertain. The length of the CDR3 is 17 residues. Germline CDR1 LGHNA, CDR2 YSLEER. Trimming stripped 0 bases from V and 10 bases from J, with 19 bases between. CDR3 in amino acids: CASSQDSDGEGWSPLHF. The CDR3 region has the DNA TGCGCCAGCAGCCAAGATTCGGATGGAGAGGGCTGGTCACCCCTCCACTTT.

The chain combines TRBV2 with TRBJ1-6, with a possible D match to TRBD1 (6 bases). The CDR3 length is 13 residues. Trimming removed 6 bases from V and 7 bases from J, with 10 bases in between. Germline V lookup: CDR1 SNHLY, CDR2 FYNNEI. The CDR3 coding sequence is TGTGCCAGCAGATACAGGGAGAATTCACCCCTCCACTTT. This encodes CASRYRENSPLHF.

V and J are TRBV2 and TRBJ2-3; 7 positions match TRBD2. Losses at the gene ends were 4 bases for V and 6 bases for J; bases not matched to a gene: 1. Germline CDR1 reads SNHLY; CDR2 reads FYNNEI. This CDR3 contains 12 residues. This CDR3 reads CASSVSGDTQYF. As DNA, the CDR3 is TGTGCCAGCAGTGTTAGCGGGGATACGCAGTATTTT.

This chain uses TRBV4-3 with TRBJ1-2, with D maybe TRBD1 (5 bases). Per germline, CDR1 LGHNA and CDR2 YSLEER. Trimming left V 0 bases short and J 7 bases short, with 21 bases between. This CDR3 region has 17 residues. The CDR3 spells CASSQDKGGRGTAGYTF. The CDR3 nucleotides read TGCGCCAGCAGCCAAGATAAGGGAGGTAGAGGGACGGCTGGCTACACCTTC.

V usage is TRBV7-9 and J usage is TRBJ2-2; D is uncertain. The V gene lost 7 bases and the J gene lost 7 bases, with 7 bases spanning the gap. The germline CDR1 and CDR2 sequences are SEHNR and FQNEAQ (reference sequence). The CDR3 is 11 residues long. CDR3 in amino acids: CASNQIGELFF. CDR3 coding DNA: TGTGCCAGCAACCAGATCGGGGAGCTGTTTTTT.

The chain carries TRBV7-2 and TRBJ2-2; 8 bases map to TRBD2. With V trimmed by 1 base and J by 4 bases, 8 bases remained unmatched. The CDR3 loop spans 17 amino acids. The germline V gene encodes CDR1 SGHTA and CDR2 FQGNSA. The CDR3 DNA follows: TGTGCCAGCAGCTTAGGGCCGGGGGGGCGAAGCACCGGGGAGCTGTTTTTT. Translated: CASSLGPGGRSTGELFF.

V usage is TRBV4-1 and J usage is TRBJ1-2; D is possibly TRBD1 (5 bases). Germline lookup yields CDR1 MGHRA and CDR2 YSYEKL. This CDR3 spans 14 amino acids. The V end was cut by 4 bases, the J end by 8 bases, with 17 bases between. DNA of the CDR3: TGCGCCAGCAGCCCCCTTTCGGGGGGAAAAGGCTACACCTTC. It specifies CASSPLSGGKGYTF.

V is TRBV5-4 and J is TRBJ2-4; D is perhaps TRBD1 (6 bases). CDR3 length equals 16 residues. Trimming left V 5 bases short and J 1 base short, with 16 bases between. The germline V gene encodes CDR1 SGHNT and CDR2 YYREEE (reference sequence). The CDR3 region has the DNA TGTGCCAGCAGTTCACAGGGATCCCTGGCCAAAAACATTCAGTACTTC. It encodes CASSSQGSLAKNIQYF. Full variable domain (rest looked up from reference TRBV5-4 and TRBJ2-4): ETGVTQSPTHLIKTRGQQVTLRCSSQSGHNTVSWYQQALGQGPQFIFQYYREEENGRGNFPPRFSGLQFPNYSSELNVNALELDDSALYLCASSSQGSLAKNIQYFGAGTRLSVL.

V gene TRBV27 combines with J gene TRBJ2-2; the match to TRBD1 covers 8 bases. The CDR3 is 16 amino acids. Germline values: CDR1 MNHEY, CDR2 SMNVEV (reference sequence). Unmatched junction bases numbered 9, after V lost 5 bases and J lost 4 bases. Written as DNA, the CDR3 is TGTGCCAGCAGTCCAAAGACAGGGGCCACCACCGGGGAGCTGTTTTTT. Translating gives CASSPKTGATTGELFF.

The V gene is TRBV5-4, the J gene TRBJ2-7, with 8 bases lining up with TRBD2. Trimming removed 0 bases from V and 3 bases from J; junction bases left unmatched: 5. Germline V lookup: CDR1 SGHNT, CDR2 YYREEE (reference sequence). This CDR3 has 15 residues. The CDR3 nucleotides are TGTGCCAGCAGCTTGGTCCCGGGAGGGAACTACGAGCAGTACTTC. Amino acid sequence: CASSLVPGGNYEQYF.

This clone came up once. This chain uses TRBV30 with TRBJ2-3; 10 bases map to TRBD2. The CDR3 extends over 15 amino acids. The germline CDR1 and CDR2 sequences are GTSNPN and SVGIG (reference sequence). Trimming at V came to 1 base and at J to 2 bases, leaving 3 bases not matched to a gene. CDR3 in DNA: TGTGCCTGGAGTGGGACTAGCGGCTTCACAGATACGCAGTATTTT. Translated: CAWSGTSGFTDTQYF.

This chain connects TRBV5-8 to TRBJ1-4; perhaps TRBD1 as D (6 bases). This CDR3 comprises 15 residues. Germline lookup yields CDR1 SGHTS and CDR2 YDEGEE. The V end lost 2 bases, the J end lost 5 bases, and 13 bases lay between the germline ends. Here the CDR3 DNA reads TGTGCCAGCAGCTTAACAGGGAGAGGAAATGAAAAACTGTTTTTT. Translation: CASSLTGRGNEKLFF.

The CDR3 DNA is TGTGCCAGCAGGTCGGACAGGGGAGGTTACAATGAGCAGTTCTTC. It yields the protein CASRSDRGGYNEQFF. V and J are TRBV28 and TRBJ2-1; 9 nucleotides agree with TRBD1. V lost 6 bases, J lost 4 bases, and 7 bases stayed unmatched. The CDR3 length is 15 residues. The germline V gene has CDR1 MDHEN and CDR2 SYDVKM.

Of note for this clone: This specimen includes other DNA sequences encoding the same CDR3. The V call is TRBV9, the J call TRBJ2-3; a possible D gene is TRBD2 (5 bases). V shed 0 bases and J shed 2 bases, with 7 bases lying between them. In germline, CDR1 is SGDLS, CDR2 YYNGEE. There are 14 residues in the CDR3. The DNA of the CDR3 is TGTGCCAGCAGCGTAGCGGGGAACACAGATACGCAGTATTTT. Translation: CASSVAGNTDTQYF.

The count of this clone is one. The chain is built from TRBV7-2 and TRBJ2-3; possible D gene TRBD2, 5 bases. Germline assignment: CDR1 SGHTA and CDR2 FQGNSA. The CDR3 length is 16 residues. V lost 6 bases and J 2 bases, leaving 18 bases between the germline ends. DNA for the CDR3: TGTGCCAGCAGGGAGCGGCCGGGCCCTACCACAGATACGCAGTATTTT. This encodes CASRERPGPTTDTQYF.